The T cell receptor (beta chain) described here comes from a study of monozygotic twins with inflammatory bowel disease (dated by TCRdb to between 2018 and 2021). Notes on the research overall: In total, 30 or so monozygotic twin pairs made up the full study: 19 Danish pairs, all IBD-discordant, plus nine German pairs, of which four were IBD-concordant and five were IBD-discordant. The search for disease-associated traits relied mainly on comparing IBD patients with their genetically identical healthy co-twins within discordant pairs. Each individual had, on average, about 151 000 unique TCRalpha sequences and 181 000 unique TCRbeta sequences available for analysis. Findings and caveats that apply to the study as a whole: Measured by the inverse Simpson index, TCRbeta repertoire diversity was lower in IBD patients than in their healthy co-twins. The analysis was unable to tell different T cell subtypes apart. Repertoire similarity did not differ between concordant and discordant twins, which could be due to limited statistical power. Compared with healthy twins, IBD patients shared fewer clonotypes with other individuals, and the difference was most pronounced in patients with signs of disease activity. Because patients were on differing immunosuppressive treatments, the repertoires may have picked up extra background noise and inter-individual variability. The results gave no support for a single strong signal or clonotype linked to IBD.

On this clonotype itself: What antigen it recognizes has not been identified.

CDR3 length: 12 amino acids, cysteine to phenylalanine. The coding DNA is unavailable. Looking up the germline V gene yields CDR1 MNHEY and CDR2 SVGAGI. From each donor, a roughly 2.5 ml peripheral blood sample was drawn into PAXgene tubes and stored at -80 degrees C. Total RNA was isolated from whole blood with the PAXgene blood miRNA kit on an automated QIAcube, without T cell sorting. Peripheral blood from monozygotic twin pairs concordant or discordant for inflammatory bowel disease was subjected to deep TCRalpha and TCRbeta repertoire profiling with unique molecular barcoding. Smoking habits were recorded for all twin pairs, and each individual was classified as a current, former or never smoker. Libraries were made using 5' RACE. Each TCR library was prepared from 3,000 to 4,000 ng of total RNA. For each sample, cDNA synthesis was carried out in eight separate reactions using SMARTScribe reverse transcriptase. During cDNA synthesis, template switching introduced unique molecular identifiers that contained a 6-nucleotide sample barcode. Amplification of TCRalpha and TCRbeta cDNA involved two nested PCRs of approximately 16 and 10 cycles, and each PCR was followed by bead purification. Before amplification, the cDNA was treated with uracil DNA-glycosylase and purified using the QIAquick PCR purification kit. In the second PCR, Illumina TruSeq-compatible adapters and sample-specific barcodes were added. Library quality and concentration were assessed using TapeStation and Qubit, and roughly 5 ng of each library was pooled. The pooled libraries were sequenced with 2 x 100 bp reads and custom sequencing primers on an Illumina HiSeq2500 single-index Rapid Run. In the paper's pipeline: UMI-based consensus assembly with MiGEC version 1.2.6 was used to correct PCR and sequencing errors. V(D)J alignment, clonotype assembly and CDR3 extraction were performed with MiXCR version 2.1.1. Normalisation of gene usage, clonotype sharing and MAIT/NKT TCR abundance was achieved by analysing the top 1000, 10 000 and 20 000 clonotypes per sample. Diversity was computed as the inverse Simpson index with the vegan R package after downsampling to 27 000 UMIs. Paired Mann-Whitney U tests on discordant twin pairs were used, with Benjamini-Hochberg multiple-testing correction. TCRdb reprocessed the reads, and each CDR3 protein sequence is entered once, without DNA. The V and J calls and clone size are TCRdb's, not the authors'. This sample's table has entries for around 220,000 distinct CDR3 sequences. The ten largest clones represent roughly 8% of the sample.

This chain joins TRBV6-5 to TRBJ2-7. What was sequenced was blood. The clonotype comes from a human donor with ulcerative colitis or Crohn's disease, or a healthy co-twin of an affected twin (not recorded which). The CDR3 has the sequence CASTGGSYEQYF.